One sample yielded the 27 T cell receptor beta chains listed below, sequenced in a study of T cell responses to AZD1222 COVID-19 vaccine. TCRdb's table, derived via immunoSEQ multiplex PCR, lists solely in-frame clones and lacks some. The table lists roughly 140,000 clones, about 87% of them singletons. The sequencing used peripheral blood, collected on day 0 of MenACWY control vaccination. These receptors all come from an adult in good health.

This rearrangement joins TRBV6-1 to TRBJ2-3, with D possibly being TRBD1 or TRBD2 (6 bases each). Germline CDR1 is MNHNS and CDR2 is SASEGT. Trimming stripped 0 bases from V and 6 bases from J, with 13 bases between. This CDR3 is 15 amino acids long. CDR3 region: CASSEAQLGGDTQYF. For the CDR3, the DNA is TGTGCCAGCAGTGAAGCGCAATTAGGGGGGGATACGCAGTATTTT.

This clone was seen just once. The V call is TRBV24-1, the J call TRBJ2-5, with D perhaps TRBD1 or TRBD2 (5 bases each). Germline-derived CDR1 and CDR2 are KGHDR and SFDVKD. There are 13 residues in the CDR3. V was pared by 2 bases and J by 5 bases, with 8 bases between. The CDR3 region is CATSDSGTETQYF. CDR3 bases: TGTGCCACCAGTGATTCGGGGACGGAGACCCAGTACTTC.

The chain carries TRBV19 and TRBJ1-2; D remains ambiguous. This CDR3 spans 12 amino acids. V lost 5 bases to trimming and J lost 6 bases, with 10 bases between them. Germline CDR1 reads LNHDA; CDR2 reads SQIVND (reference sequence). CDR3: CASSRAKNGYTF. The CDR3 DNA reads TGTGCCAGTAGTCGGGCGAAAAATGGCTACACCTTC. Filled out from reference TRBV19 and TRBJ1-2, the complete variable domain reads DGGITQSPKYLFRKEGQNVTLSCEQNLNHDAMYWYRQDPGQGLRLIYYSQIVNDFQKGDIAEGYSVSREKKESFPLTVTSAQKNPTAFYLCASSRAKNGYTFGSGTRLTVV.

This clone was seen a single time. The chain links TRBV3-1 (or the pseudogene TRBV3-2) to TRBJ2-7, with 7 bases lining up with TRBD2. Per germline, CDR1 LGHDT and CDR2 YNNKEL (reference sequence). This CDR3 spans 14 amino acids. V was pared by 4 bases and J by 2 bases, with 5 bases of the junction left unmatched. DNA of the CDR3: TGTGCCAGCAGCCTCCGGGGACTAACCTACGAGCAGTACTTC. It specifies CASSLRGLTYEQYF.

This clone was observed once. The genes are TRBV19 and TRBJ2-5, with a tentative D call TRBD1 (5 bases). V lost 8 bases, J lost 5 bases, and 24 bases lay in between. Germline loops: CDR1 LNHDA, CDR2 SQIVND (reference sequence). The CDR3 consists of 16 residues. In DNA form, the CDR3 reads TGTGCCAGTGACCAACCATACAGGCCCCATCGCGAGACCCAGTACTTC. Translation gives CASDQPYRPHRETQYF.

This clone was seen only once. Written as DNA, the CDR3 is TGTGCCAGCAGTTTCCAGTTTGTCGGCCGGGTGGAGACCCAGTACTTC. This encodes CASSFQFVGRVETQYF. This sequence joins TRBV28 and TRBJ2-5; D remains unclear. The CDR3 length is 16 residues. Trimming took off 3 bases at V and 5 bases at J, with 19 bases between the two ends. Germline V gene lookup returns CDR1 MDHEN and CDR2 SYDVKM.

This rearrangement joins TRBV28 to TRBJ1-4; TRBD1 aligns across 7 bases. After removal of 5 bases from V and 2 bases from J, the junction contained 11 bases not matched to a gene. Germline V lookup: CDR1 MDHEN, CDR2 SYDVKM. The CDR3 length is 17 residues. CDR3 sequence (DNA): TGTGCCAGCAGTCCCATAAAGGGGGCGAGTACTAATGAAAAACTGTTTTTT. Its translation: CASSPIKGASTNEKLFF.

By sample fraction, this clone is medium-sized. The chain carries TRBV28 and TRBJ2-5; 11 positions match TRBD2. Germline values: CDR1 MDHEN, CDR2 SYDVKM. CDR3 length: 15 residues. The trim removed 7 bases at V and 4 bases at J, leaving 8 bases unmatched. The CDR3 nucleotides are TGTGCCAGCAAAAGACTAGCGGGAAGTGCAGAGACCCAGTACTTC. It specifies CASKRLAGSAETQYF.

With respect to this clone: A junction boundary mismatches the germline segment, possibly from a read error. V usage is TRBV7-7 and J usage is TRBJ2-6, with D uncertain. CDR1 is SSHAT, CDR2 FNYEAQ, per germline (reference sequence). The CDR3 runs 17 residues. The CDR3 loop reads CASSSVVGDSGANVLTF. The CDR3 bases are TGTGCTAGCAGCTCCGTCGTTGGGGATTCCGGGGCCAACGTCCTGACTTTC.

V and J are TRBV4-1 and TRBJ2-7, with TRBD1 identical over 7 bases. The V and J ends lost 2 bases and 4 bases, in that order; junction bases with no gene match: 5. CDR1 is MGHRA and CDR2 is YSYEKL in the germline V gene. The CDR3 sequence is 14 residues long. CDR3 sequence (DNA): TGCGCCAGCAGCCAAAAAGGGGGCTTTTACGAGCAGTACTTC. As protein: CASSQKGGFYEQYF.

This chain links TRBV4-2 with TRBJ2-1; 7 nucleotides agree with TRBD1. V gave up 4 bases and J gave up 2 bases; unmatched junction bases: 5. Germline CDR1 is LGHNA and CDR2 is YNFKEQ. This CDR3 has 15 amino acids. DNA of the CDR3: TGTGCCAGCAGCCTGGACAGGTACACCTACAATGAGCAGTTCTTC. It yields the protein CASSLDRYTYNEQFF.

V gene TRBV15 combines with J gene TRBJ1-5; TRBD1 agrees at 9 bases. V lost 2 bases and J lost 5; bases outside the gene matches: 7. The CDR3 runs 16 residues. In germline, CDR1 is LNHNV, CDR2 YYDKDF (reference sequence). The CDR3 DNA reads TGTGCCACCAGCAGATTCGGGACAGGGACCGATCAGCCCCAGCATTTT. As protein: CATSRFGTGTDQPQHF.

The chain combines TRBV4-3 with TRBJ1-3, with a possible D match to TRBD1 (6 bases). The CDR3 is 14 residues long. V gave up 3 bases and J gave up 3 bases, with 9 bases separating them. Per germline, CDR1 LGHNA and CDR2 YSLEER. CDR3 amino acids: CASSQNRDGNTIYF. DNA for the CDR3: TGCGCCAGCAGCCAGAACAGGGATGGAAACACCATATATTTT.

The chain couples TRBV9 to TRBJ2-1, with 9 nucleotides matching TRBD2. The CDR3 length is 14 residues. Losses at the gene ends were 1 base for V and 9 bases for J; bases not matched to a gene: 5. CDR1 is SGDLS and CDR2 is YYNGEE in the germline V gene. CDR3 in amino acids: CASSVLAGKGEQFF. The CDR3 DNA reads as TGTGCCAGCAGCGTACTAGCGGGAAAGGGTGAGCAGTTCTTC.

The J gene is TRBJ1-2, the V gene TRBV5-1, with D possibly matching TRBD1 (6 bases). V was pared by 5 bases and J by 3 bases, with 14 bases between. CDR3 length equals 14 residues. Germline values: CDR1 SGHRS, CDR2 YFSETQ. The chain's CDR3 is CASSLRGLDYGYTF. DNA for the CDR3: TGCGCCAGCAGTCTGAGGGGGTTGGACTATGGCTACACCTTC.

The CDR3 spells CASSLAGGVSTDTQYF. The CDR3 coding sequence is TGTGCCAGCAGCTTGGCCGGCGGGGTCAGCACAGATACGCAGTATTTT. The rearrangement joins TRBV5-4 to TRBJ2-3, with D tentatively TRBD2 (6 bases). V was shortened by 0 bases and J by 0 bases, with 11 bases between the two germline ends. The CDR3 covers 16 residues. The germline CDR1 and CDR2 sequences are SGHNT and YYREEE (reference sequence).

The chain combines TRBV11-2 with TRBJ2-7, with D unclear. Trimming stripped 3 bases from V and 6 bases from J, with 9 bases between. CDR1 is SGHAT and CDR2 is FQNNGV in the germline V gene. The CDR3 contains 12 residues. In DNA, the CDR3 is TGTGCCAGCAGCTTGAAACGCCCCGAGCAGTACTTC. This codes for CASSLKRPEQYF. Full variable domain (rest looked up from reference TRBV11-2 and TRBJ2-7): EAGVAQSPRYKIIEKRQSVAFWCNPISGHATLYWYQQILGQGPKLLIQFQNNGVVDDSQLPKDRFSAERLKGVDSTLKIQPAKLEDSAVYLCASSLKRPEQYFGPGTRLTVT.

The chain employs TRBV2 and TRBJ1-5; D call uncertain. CDR1 is SNHLY, CDR2 FYNNEI, per germline. Trimming removed 3 bases from V and 5 bases from J, with 11 bases in between. The CDR3 is 14 amino acids. CDR3 sequence reads: CASSDGVGDQPQHF. The CDR3 DNA is TGTGCCAGCAGTGACGGGGTGGGTGATCAGCCCCAGCATTTT.

The chain employs TRBV4-3 and TRBJ1-6; 7 bases align to TRBD1. Germline CDR1 is LGHNA and CDR2 is YSLEER. V was clipped by 4 bases and J by 7 bases; unmatched bases: 10. This CDR3 has 16 residues. The DNA for the CDR3 is TGCGCCAGCAGCCGACACAGGGGCGACGGGAATTCACCCCTCCACTTT. Translated, it gives CASSRHRGDGNSPLHF.

The chain employs TRBV3-1 (or the pseudogene TRBV3-2) and TRBJ2-3, with no clear D. Trimming pared 0 bases from V and 2 bases from J, leaving 6 bases between. CDR1 LGHDT and CDR2 YNNKEL come from the germline V gene (reference sequence). The CDR3 loop spans 14 amino acids. The DNA of the CDR3 is TGTGCCAGCAGCCAAGAGGAGTACACAGATACGCAGTATTTT. It encodes CASSQEEYTDTQYF.

The genes are TRBV4-1 and TRBJ1-5; possibly TRBD1 for D (5 bases). The V and J ends lost 1 base and 2 bases respectively, with 12 bases between them. Germline CDR1 reads MGHRA; CDR2 reads YSYEKL. The CDR3 runs 16 residues. The CDR3 DNA reads as TGCGCCAGCAGCCAAGGGATGGGGCTTGGCAATCAGCCCCAGCATTTT. It specifies CASSQGMGLGNQPQHF.

J is TRBJ1-3 and V is TRBV7-2, with no clear D. Germline V gene sequence: CDR1 SGHTA, CDR2 FQGNSA. Trimming removed 10 bases from V and 1 base from J, with 14 bases in between. This CDR3 is 14 amino acids long. The CDR3 DNA reads as TGTGCCATCGAGTGGAAGGGTTCTGGAAACACCATATATTTT. This codes for CAIEWKGSGNTIYF. Full variable domain (missing parts from reference TRBV7-2 and TRBJ1-3): GAGVSQSPSNKVTEKGKDVELRCDPISGHTALYWYRQSLGQGLEFLIYFQGNSAPDKSGLPSDRFSAERTGGSVSTLTIQRTQQEDSAVYLCAIEWKGSGNTIYFGEGSWLTVV.

This chain connects TRBV2 to TRBJ2-7, with 8 bases matching TRBD1. V shed 10 bases and J 2 bases; nucleotides not matched to a gene: 13. CDR1 SNHLY and CDR2 FYNNEI come from the germline V gene. The CDR3 covers 15 residues. The CDR3 DNA reads as TGTGCCACCACTAAAGGGGGACAGGCTCCCTACGAGCAGTACTTC. Protein sequence: CATTKGGQAPYEQYF. Full variable domain (missing parts from reference TRBV2 and TRBJ2-7): EPEVTQTPSHQVTQMGQEVILRCVPISNHLYFYWYRQILGQKVEFLVSFYNNEISEKSEIFDDQFSVERPDGSNFTLKIRSTKLEDSAMYFCATTKGGQAPYEQYFGPGTRLTVT.

The chain employs TRBV9 and TRBJ1-1; 8 bases line up with TRBD1. Trimming at V came to 2 bases and at J to 5 bases, leaving 8 bases not matched to a gene. Looked up from germline, CDR1 is SGDLS and CDR2 is YYNGEE. The CDR3 loop spans 15 amino acids. The CDR3 DNA follows: TGTGCCAGCAGCGTTCACTCCAGGGGGCGGACTGAAGCTTTCTTT. Its protein product is CASSVHSRGRTEAFF.

The chain carries TRBV7-9 and TRBJ2-1, with D perhaps matching TRBD2 (7 bases). Trimming left V 1 base short and J 7 bases short, with 17 bases between. CDR1 and CDR2 from the germline V gene are SEHNR and FQNEAQ (reference sequence). The CDR3 loop spans 16 amino acids. CDR3 nucleotides: TGTGCCAGCAGCTTAGACGGGGGGCGCAATAGGAATGAGCAGTTCTTC. It yields the protein CASSLDGGRNRNEQFF.

The V call is TRBV30, the J call TRBJ1-5; tentatively, D is TRBD1 (5 bases). V lost 1 base to trimming and J lost 4 bases, with 8 bases between them. The CDR3 runs 13 residues. The germline gives CDR1 GTSNPN, CDR2 SVGIG (reference sequence). The chain's CDR3 is CAWSARVNQPQHF. The CDR3 DNA follows: TGTGCCTGGAGTGCCAGGGTGAATCAGCCCCAGCATTTT.

The chain employs TRBV5-5 and TRBJ2-7; no clear D gene. Germline V gene data show CDR1 as SGHKS and CDR2 as YYEKEE (reference sequence). V shed 4 bases and J shed 5 bases, with 19 bases lying between them. The CDR3 is made up of 15 amino acids. CDR3 sequence (DNA): TGTGCCAGCAGCCCGGAATGGGTTCCGGGCAACGAGCAGTACTTC. Protein: CASSPEWVPGNEQYF.